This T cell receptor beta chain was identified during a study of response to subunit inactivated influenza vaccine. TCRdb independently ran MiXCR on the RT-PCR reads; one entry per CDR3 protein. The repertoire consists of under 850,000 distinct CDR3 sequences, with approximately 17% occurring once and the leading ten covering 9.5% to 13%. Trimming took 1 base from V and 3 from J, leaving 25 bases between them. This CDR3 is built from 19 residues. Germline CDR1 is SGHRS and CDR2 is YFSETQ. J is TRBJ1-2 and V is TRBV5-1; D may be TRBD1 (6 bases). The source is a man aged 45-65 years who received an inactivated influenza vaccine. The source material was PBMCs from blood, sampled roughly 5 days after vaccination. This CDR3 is CASSLLGGPGDPKDYGYTF. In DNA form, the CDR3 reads TGCGCCAGCAGCTTGTTGGGGGGCCCAGGGGATCCCAAGGACTATGGCTACACCTTC.